A single sample is the source of the 26 T cell receptor beta chains below, sequenced in a study of T cells in Graves' hyperthyroidism and ophthalmopathy. TCR beta CDR3 regions were amplified from RNA transcripts. First-round RT-PCR of the TCR CDR3 relied on the HTBI primer set. From the multiplex PCR reads, TCRdb called clonotypes with MiXCR, one entry per CDR3 protein. The table shows roughly 800,000 distinct CDR3 sequences, with roughly 37% occurring only once. The specimen sequenced was blood. These receptors originate from a man between 18 and 35 years old with Graves' hyperthyroidism.

This chain uses TRBV20-1 with TRBJ1-4; possible D gene TRBD1, 5 bases. Germline V lookup: CDR1 DFQATT, CDR2 SNEGSKA (reference sequence). Trimming took off 0 bases at V and 4 bases at J, with 9 bases between the two ends. The CDR3 is 14 residues long. The CDR3 DNA reads TGCAGTGCTAGAGATAAGGGGAATAATGAAAAACTGTTTTTT. Protein product: CSARDKGNNEKLFF.

This clonotype was detected only once. The chain uses TRBV2 and TRBJ1-2, with 7 positions matching TRBD1. V was pared by 8 bases and J by 3 bases, with 9 bases of the junction left unmatched. This CDR3 spans 14 amino acids. Germline V gene data show CDR1 as SNHLY and CDR2 as FYNNEI. CDR3 sequence: CASGGDSPYYGYTF. CDR3 nucleotide sequence: TGTGCCAGCGGGGGGGACAGCCCATACTATGGCTACACCTTC.

This clonotype has ten or more counts. J is TRBJ1-4 and V is TRBV29-1, with D maybe TRBD1 (5 bases). In germline, CDR1 is SQVTM, CDR2 ANQGSEA. This CDR3 spans 10 amino acids. V was cut by 6 bases and J by 8 bases, with 7 bases left in between. The CDR3 DNA sequence: TGCAGCGTGGGGGAGGAAAAACTGTTTTTT. Translation gives CSVGEEKLFF.

This clonotype appeared many times. The CDR3 is CSARGQGHQPQHF. The CDR3 nucleotides are TGCAGTGCTCGGGGACAGGGCCATCAGCCCCAGCATTTT. This sequence joins TRBV20-1 and TRBJ1-5, with 9 nucleotides matching TRBD1. Germline-derived CDR1 and CDR2 are DFQATT and SNEGSKA (reference sequence). The CDR3 is 13 residues long. V lost 5 bases, J lost 5 bases, and 4 bases stayed unmatched.

Many counts were recorded for this clonotype. The rearrangement uses TRBV2 and TRBJ2-7; no definite D call. Germline loops: CDR1 SNHLY, CDR2 FYNNEI. The CDR3 totals 16 residues. The V gene lost 6 bases and the J gene lost 5 bases, with 23 bases spanning the gap. The chain's CDR3 is CASRLKALLGVNEQYF. As DNA, the CDR3 is TGTGCCAGCAGACTAAAGGCTCTACTGGGCGTTAACGAGCAGTACTTC.

This chain connects TRBV12-3 or TRBV12-4 to TRBJ2-7, with TRBD2 matching over 9 bases. There are 12 residues in the CDR3. V lost 6 bases and J lost 6; bases outside the gene matches: 3. CDR3 bases: TGTGCCAGCAGGCCGGGACTAGCCGAGCAGTACTTC. Its translation is CASRPGLAEQYF.

V is TRBV9 and J is TRBJ2-6; 9 nucleotides match TRBD1. Per the germline V gene, CDR1 is SGDLS and CDR2 is YYNGEE. This CDR3 comprises 16 residues. Losses at the gene ends were 0 bases for V and 10 bases for J; bases not matched to a gene: 8. CDR3 sequence: CASSVGDRGGLNVLTF. The CDR3, as DNA: TGTGCCAGCAGCGTAGGAGACAGGGGGGGCCTAAACGTCCTGACTTTC.

CDR3 sequence (DNA): TGCAGGCGGACCCCCCGGCACTATGGCTACACCTTC. Translated: CRRTPRHYGYTF. The V gene is TRBV29-1, the J gene TRBJ1-2; D is unclear. CDR1 and CDR2 from the germline V gene are SQVTM and ANQGSEA. CDR3 length equals 12 residues.

The chain carries TRBV2 and TRBJ2-7; TRBD2 matches at 7 bases. The CDR3 totals 16 residues. Germline V gene sequence: CDR1 SNHLY, CDR2 FYNNEI. V was clipped by 6 bases and J by 8 bases; unmatched bases: 19. For the CDR3, the DNA is TGTGCCAGCAGCCGGAGCCCTAGCGGTGGCTACGAGAAGCAGTACTTC. Its protein is CASSRSPSGGYEKQYF.

This clonotype was detected only a few times. This chain uses TRBV7-8 with TRBJ2-2; a weak D match, TRBD1 (6 bases). The germline V gene has CDR1 SGHVS and CDR2 FQNEAQ. The CDR3 consists of 15 residues. V was pared by 1 base and J by 3 bases, with 9 bases between. The CDR3 DNA reads as TGTGCCAGCAGCTTAGTCCCAGGGGACACCGGGGAGCTGTTTTTT. It is translated as CASSLVPGDTGELFF. The full variable domain, completed using reference TRBV7-8 and TRBJ2-2, is GAGVSQSPRYKVAKRGQDVALRCDPISGHVSLFWYQQALGQGPEFLTYFQNEAQLDKSGLPSDRFFAERPEGSVSTLKIQRTQQEDSAVYLCASSLVPGDTGELFFGEGSRLTVL.

This clonotype was detected many times. The chain couples TRBV5-1 to TRBJ1-5; D gene unclear. Trimming pared 1 base from V and 7 bases from J, leaving 12 bases between. This CDR3 has 14 amino acids. Germline V gives CDR1 SGHRS, CDR2 YFSETQ. The CDR3: CASSLRAGGQPQHF. The CDR3, as DNA: TGCGCCAGCAGCTTGAGGGCAGGTGGACAGCCCCAGCATTTT.

This clonotype was counted many times. The CDR3 DNA reads as TGTGCCATCAGGGGCAGATCAATTGAAGAGCAGTACTTC. This encodes CAIRGRSIEEQYF. This chain connects TRBV10-3 to TRBJ2-7; D not resolved. Per the germline V gene, CDR1 is ENHRY and CDR2 is SYGVKD. CDR3 size: 13 residues. V lost 6 bases, J lost 7 bases, and 16 bases lay in between.

This clonotype appeared many times. The J gene is TRBJ1-5, the V gene TRBV7-2; 7 bases line up with TRBD1. Looked up from germline, CDR1 is SGHTA and CDR2 is FQGNSA. The V gene end was trimmed by 2 bases and the J gene end by 2 bases; junction bases not matched to a gene: 9. The CDR3 sequence is 17 residues long. In DNA form, the CDR3 reads TGTGCCAGCAGCTTAACAGGGGCGGGATCGGGCAATCAGCCCCAGCATTTT. Translating it yields CASSLTGAGSGNQPQHF.

A single count supports this clonotype. This chain links TRBV12-5 with TRBJ2-7, with D unclear. The germline V gene encodes CDR1 LGHNT and CDR2 FRNRAP. This CDR3 has 11 amino acids. V was pared by 5 bases and J by 3 bases, with 5 bases between. CDR3 in amino acids: CASGIDYEQYF. DNA for the CDR3: TGTGCTAGTGGTATTGACTACGAGCAGTACTTC.

This clonotype was seen many times. This chain uses TRBV29-1 with TRBJ1-2; D may be TRBD1 (5 bases). The V and J ends lost 5 bases and 2 bases respectively, with 12 bases between them. Germline assignment: CDR1 SQVTM and CDR2 ANQGSEA. This CDR3 has 13 amino acids. In nucleotides, the CDR3 is TGCAGCGTTCCGGCAGGGCCAAACTATGGCTACACCTTC. Amino acids: CSVPAGPNYGYTF.

This chain links TRBV25-1 with TRBJ1-1; D not certain. From germline, CDR1 is MGHDK and CDR2 SYGVNS. Trimming removed 8 bases from V and 0 bases from J, with 13 bases in between. This CDR3 region has 14 residues. The CDR3 DNA reads TGTGCCAGCTCACCACCAAGCATGAACACTGAAGCTTTCTTT. It yields the protein CASSPPSMNTEAFF.

Many counts were recorded for this clonotype. The CDR3 coding sequence is TGCAGTGCCGAAGACAGGACGTCACCCCTCCACTTT. It encodes CSAEDRTSPLHF. This chain links TRBV20-1 with TRBJ1-6; a weak D match, TRBD1 (6 bases). The CDR3 length is 12 residues. V was shortened by 6 bases and J by 10 bases, with 13 bases between the two germline ends. CDR1 is DFQATT and CDR2 is SNEGSKA in the germline V gene (reference sequence).

The sample holds a few counts of this clonotype. The chain has TRBV9 and TRBJ1-6; D uncertain. Germline loops: CDR1 SGDLS, CDR2 YYNGEE. The CDR3 runs 16 residues. V lost 0 bases and J lost 11, with 18 bases in between. The CDR3 DNA sequence: TGTGCCAGCAGCGTAGGTGAGATAGCCTACGGAACACCCCTCCACTTT. Translation: CASSVGEIAYGTPLHF.

The chain has TRBV9 and TRBJ2-5; D remains ambiguous. The CDR3 length is 14 residues. In germline, CDR1 is SGDLS, CDR2 YYNGEE. V was clipped by 4 bases and J by 4 bases, with 14 bases between them. CDR3 nucleotide sequence: TGTGCCAGCAGCCTCACTGGGTTGGGAGAGACCCAGTACTTC. This gives the protein CASSLTGLGETQYF.

This clonotype was found once. This chain uses TRBV12-3 or TRBV12-4 with TRBJ1-1, with 7 bases fitting TRBD1. V was pared by 4 bases and J by 2 bases, with 10 bases of the junction left unmatched. This CDR3 has 16 amino acids. The CDR3 is CASSSRQGEANTEAFF. The CDR3 DNA reads TGTGCCAGCAGTTCGCGTCAGGGGGAGGCTAACACTGAAGCTTTCTTT.

This clonotype was recorded a few times. The chain links TRBV29-1 to TRBJ1-2; tentatively, D is TRBD1 (5 bases). The CDR3 runs to 11 residues. CDR1 and CDR2 from the germline V gene are SQVTM and ANQGSEA. The CDR3 here is CRVPGRLLHTF. The DNA for the CDR3 is TGCAGGGTACCGGGACGGCTCCTACACACCTTC.

The rearrangement links TRBV20-1 to TRBJ2-5, with TRBD2 identical over 8 bases. The junction had 6 bases not matched to a gene; V was cut back by 7 bases and J by 5 bases. Germline-derived CDR1 and CDR2 are DFQATT and SNEGSKA (reference sequence). This CDR3 contains 12 residues. The CDR3 coding sequence is TGCAGTGGGGTAGCGGGGTACGAGACCCAGTACTTC. The encoded protein is CSGVAGYETQYF.

A note on this clonotype: An end of the junction does not agree with germline; a read error may underlie this. The rearrangement joins TRBV9 to TRBJ1-1; D ambiguous. The CDR3 is 14 amino acids. Germline lookup yields CDR1 SGDLS and CDR2 YYNGEE. The CDR3 sequence is CASSQRLGQDEAFF. The DNA of the CDR3 is TGCGCCAGCAGCCAACGTTTAGGGCAGGATGAAGCTTTCTTT.

The V call is TRBV12-3 or TRBV12-4, the J call TRBJ2-7, with D uncertain. CDR3 size: 13 residues. Trimming left V 3 bases short and J 1 base short, with 7 bases between. The CDR3 reads CASSFLQSYEQYF. The CDR3 DNA sequence: TGTGCCAGCAGTTTCCTTCAATCCTACGAGCAGTACTTC.

A few counts support this clonotype. This sequence joins TRBV7-8 and TRBJ2-7; D perhaps matches TRBD2 (6 bases). Germline CDR1 SGHVS, CDR2 FQNEAQ. The CDR3 totals 15 residues. V lost 5 bases and J 2 bases, leaving 16 bases between the germline ends. The DNA of the CDR3 is TGTGCCAGCAGCATTAGCGGCCCGGGGACCTACGAGCAGTACTTC. Translation: CASSISGPGTYEQYF.

The chain has TRBV12-3 or TRBV12-4 and TRBJ1-6; D might be TRBD1 (5 bases). This CDR3 region has 16 residues. The V gene lost 1 base and the J gene lost 6 bases, with 13 bases spanning the gap. The CDR3 nucleotides are TGTGCCAGCAGTTTAGATGTAGGACACATTAATTCACCCCTCCACTTT. Its protein is CASSLDVGHINSPLHF.